This T cell receptor (beta chain) was recovered during a study of cytomegalovirus exposure and HLA in healthy donors. Study outcomes and limitations: According to the study, approximately 150 TCR beta chains were cytomegalovirus-associated. Rare TCR sequences dominated, though some public TCRs recurred in many donors. Researchers reported that a few CMV-associated chains were confirmed in vitro as CMV antigen-specific.

TCRdb's table, derived via immunoSEQ multiplex PCR, lists solely in-frame clones and lacks some. The repertoire holds 130,000 or so clones, about 90% seen once, with approximately 3.3% in the top ten. The CDR3 loop spans 14 amino acids. The germline gives CDR1 KGHSH, CDR2 LQKENI. V was clipped by 3 bases and J by 4 bases; unmatched bases: 5. Points on this clone: Its target is not known.

This sequence was found in a man aged 25 to 40 in good health and CMV-seronegative. Sequenced: PBMCs. This rearrangement joins TRBV18 to TRBJ1-2, with 7 bases identical to TRBD1. CDR3 loop: CASSPPGQSYGYTF. The CDR3 DNA reads as TGTGCCAGCTCACCGCCGGGACAGAGCTATGGCTACACCTTC.